These 30 T cell receptor beta chains came from one sample sequenced in a study of cytomegalovirus exposure and HLA in healthy donors. The assay was immunoSEQ multiplex PCR, and TCRdb's table has in-frame clones only and misses some. This sample has under 250,000 clones, with around 86% found just once. The specimen sequenced was PBMCs. The source of these receptors is a woman aged 18-30 years in good health and CMV-seropositive.

This chain uses TRBV10-3 with TRBJ2-7; 10 bases are shared with TRBD2. CDR1 ENHRY and CDR2 SYGVKD come from the germline V gene. V gave up 5 bases and J gave up 0 bases; unmatched junction bases: 1. CDR3 length: 14 residues. The CDR3 reads CAISSGRGSYEQYF. The CDR3 DNA reads as TGTGCCATCAGTAGCGGGAGGGGCTCCTACGAGCAGTACTTC.

Of note for this clone: Additional DNA sequences in this sample encode the identical CDR3. The chain is built from TRBV19 and TRBJ2-7; 8 bases match TRBD2. V was clipped by 3 bases and J by 4 bases; unmatched bases: 5. From germline, CDR1 is LNHDA and CDR2 SQIVND (reference sequence). The CDR3 loop spans 14 amino acids. The CDR3 here is CASSISGSSYEQYF. CDR3 DNA: TGTGCCAGTAGTATCAGCGGGAGTTCTTACGAGCAGTACTTC.

The rearrangement uses TRBV5-4 and TRBJ2-7; TRBD2 matches 10 bases. The trim removed 4 bases at V and 0 bases at J, leaving 4 bases unmatched. The CDR3 is 15 residues long. Germline CDR1 and CDR2: SGHNT and YYREEE (reference sequence). CDR3: CASSPGLADSYEQYF. DNA of the CDR3: TGTGCCAGCAGCCCCGGACTAGCGGACTCCTACGAGCAGTACTTC.

The chain couples TRBV7-9 to TRBJ1-5, with 7 bases matching TRBD1. With 10 bases clipped from V and 1 base from J, the junction kept 10 bases outside the gene matches. Germline CDR1 SEHNR, CDR2 FQNEAQ (reference sequence). The length of the CDR3 is 15 residues. CDR3 nucleotide sequence: TGTGCCACTGAAGGTCCGGGACAGAGCAATCAGCCCCAGCATTTT. This codes for CATEGPGQSNQPQHF.

V gene TRBV27 combines with J gene TRBJ2-3; tentatively, D is TRBD2 (6 bases). The CDR3 runs to 16 residues. Germline-derived CDR1 and CDR2 are MNHEY and SMNVEV (reference sequence). V lost 2 bases to trimming and J lost 1 base, with 13 bases between them. The CDR3 region has the DNA TGTGCCAGCAGTTTAGGGGACTTCCCGGGCACAGATACGCAGTATTTT. This gives the protein CASSLGDFPGTDTQYF.

The chain couples TRBV5-1 to TRBJ2-1; no firm D call. The CDR3 loop spans 15 amino acids. V shed 0 bases and J shed 0 bases, with 7 bases lying between them. Germline V gene lookup returns CDR1 SGHRS and CDR2 YFSETQ. Written as DNA, the CDR3 is TGCGCCAGCAGCTTGGCGGCAGGCTCCTACAATGAGCAGTTCTTC. It specifies CASSLAAGSYNEQFF.

The chain combines TRBV19 with TRBJ2-1, with D perhaps TRBD2 (6 bases). Germline-derived CDR1 and CDR2 are LNHDA and SQIVND (reference sequence). The CDR3 length is 14 residues. The V gene lost 7 bases and the J gene lost 2 bases, with 12 bases spanning the gap. DNA of the CDR3: TGTGCCAGTACAATGGGGGGTACCTACAATGAGCAGTTCTTC. It specifies CASTMGGTYNEQFF. The complete variable domain, with remaining parts taken from reference TRBV19 and TRBJ2-1, reads DGGITQSPKYLFRKEGQNVTLSCEQNLNHDAMYWYRQDPGQGLRLIYYSQIVNDFQKGDIAEGYSVSREKKESFPLTVTSAQKNPTAFYLCASTMGGTYNEQFFGPGTRLTVL.

The gene calls are TRBV28 and TRBJ2-2, with unresolved D. The CDR3 contains 14 residues. The germline CDR1 and CDR2 sequences are MDHEN and SYDVKM. The V gene lost 3 bases and the J gene lost 6 bases, with 11 bases spanning the gap. The CDR3 nucleotides read TGTGCCAGCAGTTTCCTTGAGCCCCCCGGGGAGCTGTTTTTT. It specifies CASSFLEPPGELFF. Combining the CDR3 with reference TRBV28 and TRBJ2-2 gives the whole variable domain DVKVTQSSRYLVKRTGEKVFLECVQDMDHENMFWYRQDPGLGLRLIYFSYDVKMKEKGDIPEGYSVSREKKERFSLILESASTNQTSMYLCASSFLEPPGELFFGEGSRLTVL.

The V gene is TRBV6-5, the J gene TRBJ2-5, with D perhaps matching TRBD1 (7 bases). Deletions cut 5 bases from V and 5 bases from J, with 12 bases between. CDR1 is MNHEY, CDR2 SVGAGI, per germline. The CDR3 is 13 amino acids. The chain's CDR3 is CASSQSGGETQYF. For the CDR3, the DNA is TGTGCCAGCAGTCAATCAGGGGGGGAGACCCAGTACTTC.

V usage is TRBV27 and J usage is TRBJ2-2; D is possibly TRBD1 (6 bases). The CDR3 runs 17 residues. From germline, CDR1 is MNHEY and CDR2 SMNVEV (reference sequence). Trimming cost V 4 bases and J 0 bases, with 15 bases left between them. The CDR3 spells CASSSYPGTSNTGELFF. The DNA for the CDR3 is TGTGCCAGCAGTTCGTACCCCGGGACATCGAACACCGGGGAGCTGTTTTTT.

In its sample, this clone was seen once. The rearrangement uses TRBV27 and TRBJ2-5, with 9 bases aligning to TRBD1. This CDR3 comprises 20 residues. The J segment lost 4 bases and the V segment lost 5 bases, leaving 23 bases of the junction unmatched. Germline CDR1 reads MNHEY; CDR2 reads SMNVEV (reference sequence). The CDR3 loop reads CASSGRYSGTGRTKRETQYF. CDR3 coding DNA: TGTGCCAGCAGTGGGCGTTATTCCGGGACAGGGAGGACAAAAAGAGAGACCCAGTACTTC.

The rearrangement uses TRBV29-1 and TRBJ1-1; TRBD1 aligns across 7 bases. J lost 3 bases, V lost 2 bases, and 6 bases had no gene match. The CDR3 is 14 amino acids. Germline values: CDR1 SQVTM, CDR2 ANQGSEA. The CDR3 DNA reads as TGCAGCGTTGAATTACAGGGGAAGCACACTGAAGCTTTCTTT. Translation: CSVELQGKHTEAFF.

The chain uses TRBV7-6 and TRBJ2-5, with D perhaps TRBD2 (7 bases). V lost 5 bases to trimming and J lost 4 bases, with 14 bases between them. CDR3 length equals 14 residues. Germline V gene sequence: CDR1 SGHVS, CDR2 FNYEAQ. The CDR3 spells CASSLGGGGETQYF. In nucleotides, the CDR3 is TGTGCCAGCAGCCTGGGGGGGGGCGGAGAGACCCAGTACTTC.

This clone was seen once. The V gene is TRBV7-9, the J gene TRBJ1-2; 7 nucleotides agree with TRBD1. There are 18 residues in the CDR3. The trim removed 4 bases at V and 1 base at J, leaving 15 bases unmatched. Per the germline V gene, CDR1 is SEHNR and CDR2 is FQNEAQ (reference sequence). The DNA of the CDR3 is TGTGCCAGCAGCTCCGACCTCTTGAGGGACAGAAATAACTATGGCTACACCTTC. Its protein is CASSSDLLRDRNNYGYTF.

This chain connects TRBV10-3 to TRBJ1-2; the match to TRBD1 covers 11 bases. The trim removed 6 bases at V and 3 bases at J, leaving 0 bases unmatched. The length of the CDR3 is 13 residues. From germline, CDR1 is ENHRY and CDR2 SYGVKD. CDR3 nucleotides: TGTGCCATCAGGGGACAGGGGGACTATGGCTACACCTTC. Its translation is CAIRGQGDYGYTF.

V usage is TRBV28 and J usage is TRBJ2-2, with no clear D. This CDR3 has 12 residues. Trimming shortened V by 4 bases and J by 3 bases, and 3 bases separated the two germline ends. Germline V gives CDR1 MDHEN, CDR2 SYDVKM. The CDR3 region has the DNA TGTGCCAGCAGTTCGTACACCGGGGAGCTGTTTTTT. Translation gives CASSSYTGELFF.

The CDR3 nucleotides are TGTGCCAGCAGTGAAGGTGGAAGCGGTCCAAGGCAGTTCTTC. This sequence encodes CASSEGGSGPRQFF. The chain carries TRBV6-1 and TRBJ2-1; D may be TRBD2 (5 bases). CDR3 length: 14 residues. Trimming removed 1 base from V and 12 bases from J, with 16 bases in between. From germline, CDR1 is MNHNS and CDR2 SASEGT.

The chain joins TRBV6-6 to TRBJ1-4; a weak D match, TRBD1 (5 bases). With 1 base removed from V and 5 bases from J, the gap between germline ends came to 14 bases. Per the germline V gene, CDR1 is MNHNY and CDR2 is SVGAGI (reference sequence). The CDR3 has 16 amino acids. The DNA for the CDR3 is TGTGCCAGCAGTTACTTCCTTGGGGGGGGGAATGAAAAACTGTTTTTT. As protein: CASSYFLGGGNEKLFF.

The chain is built from TRBV7-2 and TRBJ2-7; D ambiguous. There are 15 residues in the CDR3. Germline CDR1 and CDR2: SGHTA and FQGNSA. Trimming pared 5 bases from V and 0 bases from J, leaving 14 bases between. DNA for the CDR3: TGTGCCAGCAGCCCTGTTTATCGCAGCTCCTACGAGCAGTACTTC. Its translation: CASSPVYRSSYEQYF.

This clone was found once. This chain uses TRBV7-2 with TRBJ2-2; 10 nucleotides align to TRBD2. The V and J ends lost 0 bases and 6 bases, in that order; junction bases with no gene match: 7. Germline V gene lookup returns CDR1 SGHTA and CDR2 FQGNSA. The CDR3 totals 17 residues. The CDR3 DNA follows: TGTGCCAGCAGCTTAGCGAGCGTAGCGGGAGGACCCGGGGAGCTGTTTTTT. The encoded protein is CASSLASVAGGPGELFF.

V and J are TRBV5-1 and TRBJ2-7, with D tentatively TRBD1 (6 bases). V dropped 4 bases and J dropped 6 bases, with 11 bases sitting between them. The CDR3 loop spans 12 amino acids. Germline V gene data show CDR1 as SGHRS and CDR2 as YFSETQ. This CDR3 is CASSLVGAEQYF. CDR3 DNA: TGCGCCAGCAGCCTGGTGGGGGCCGAGCAGTACTTC.

The rearrangement links TRBV5-1 to TRBJ2-7, with D perhaps matching TRBD2 (6 bases). Germline V gives CDR1 SGHRS, CDR2 YFSETQ. Trimming stripped 4 bases from V and 2 bases from J, with 10 bases between. The CDR3 runs to 13 residues. This chain's CDR3 is CASSLRGTYEQYF. In DNA form, the CDR3 reads TGCGCCAGCAGCCTTCGGGGGACCTACGAGCAGTACTTC.

J is TRBJ2-3 and V is TRBV5-1, with 8 bases aligning to TRBD1. Germline-derived CDR1 and CDR2 are SGHRS and YFSETQ. This CDR3 contains 14 residues. V dropped 0 bases and J dropped 6; count of bases not matched to a gene: 3. The CDR3 DNA follows: TGCGCCAGCAGCTTGGGCAGGGGGCACGATACGCAGTATTTT. This translates into CASSLGRGHDTQYF.

The rearrangement links TRBV5-6 to TRBJ1-3; TRBD1 might be the D (5 bases). CDR3 length: 17 amino acids. V lost 2 bases to trimming and J lost 7 bases, with 22 bases between them. CDR1 is SGHDT, CDR2 YYEEEE, per germline. The CDR3 DNA reads TGTGCCAGCAGCTTAGGAGGGCAGGGTGTCAATTTGAACACCATATATTTT. Amino acids: CASSLGGQGVNLNTIYF.

CDR3 sequence (DNA): TGCGCCAGCAGCTTGCAACCTGGGACTAGTTCGTTCAATGAGCAGTTCTTC. Translating gives CASSLQPGTSSFNEQFF. This chain joins TRBV5-1 and TRBJ2-1; 8 bases map to TRBD2. The CDR3 is 17 residues long. Trimming cost V 1 base and J 6 bases; bases outside gene matches: 12. Germline V CDR1 and CDR2: SGHRS, YFSETQ.

The chain uses TRBV6-5 and TRBJ1-2; 8 positions agree with TRBD1. Per the germline V gene, CDR1 is MNHEY and CDR2 is SVGAGI. This CDR3 has 15 residues. V lost 7 bases, J lost 6 bases, and 13 bases stayed unmatched. Here the CDR3 reads CASKRGPDRVDGYTF. The CDR3 DNA sequence: TGTGCCAGCAAAAGGGGACCGGACAGGGTCGATGGCTACACCTTC.

This chain uses TRBV10-3 with TRBJ2-7, with 14 nucleotides matching TRBD2. V was clipped by 5 bases and J by 3 bases; unmatched bases: 3. Germline lookup yields CDR1 ENHRY and CDR2 SYGVKD. The CDR3 has 15 amino acids. CDR3 coding DNA: TGTGCCATCAGTTCCGGGACTAGCGGGAGCTACGAGCAGTACTTC. Translated: CAISSGTSGSYEQYF.

The V call is TRBV19, the J call TRBJ2-1, with TRBD1 matching 7 bases. CDR3 length: 15 amino acids. Germline V lookup: CDR1 LNHDA, CDR2 SQIVND (reference sequence). With V trimmed by 5 bases and J by 4 bases, 8 bases remained unmatched. CDR3 DNA: TGTGCCAGTAGTGTGAAGACAGGGTTTTACAATGAGCAGTTCTTC. Its protein is CASSVKTGFYNEQFF.

V and J are TRBV6-6 and TRBJ2-2; TRBD1 matches 9 bases. In germline, CDR1 is MNHNY, CDR2 SVGAGI (reference sequence). Trimming removed 5 bases from V and 4 bases from J; junction bases left unmatched: 8. The CDR3 is 16 amino acids. This CDR3 is CASSITGGRGTGELFF. CDR3 in DNA: TGTGCCAGCAGTATAACAGGGGGCCGTGGCACCGGGGAGCTGTTTTTT.

This chain joins TRBV7-3 and TRBJ1-1; 8 bases match TRBD1. CDR1 is SGHTA, CDR2 FQGTGA, per germline. The CDR3 is 14 amino acids. J was trimmed by 4 bases and V by 2 bases; bases with no gene match: 3. The CDR3: CASSLEDRATEAFF. The DNA of the CDR3 is TGTGCCAGCAGCTTAGAGGACAGGGCCACTGAAGCTTTCTTT.